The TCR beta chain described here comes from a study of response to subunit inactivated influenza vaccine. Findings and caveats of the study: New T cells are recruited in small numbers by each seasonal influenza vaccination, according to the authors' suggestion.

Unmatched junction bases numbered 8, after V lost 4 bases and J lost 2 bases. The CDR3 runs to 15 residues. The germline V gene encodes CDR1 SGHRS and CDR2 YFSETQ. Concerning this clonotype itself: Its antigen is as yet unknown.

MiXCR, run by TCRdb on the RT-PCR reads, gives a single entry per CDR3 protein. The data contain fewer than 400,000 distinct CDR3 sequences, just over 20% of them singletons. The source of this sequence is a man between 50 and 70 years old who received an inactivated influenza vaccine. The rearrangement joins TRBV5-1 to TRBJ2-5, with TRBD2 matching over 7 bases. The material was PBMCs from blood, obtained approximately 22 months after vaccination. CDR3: CASSRQPGLQETQYF. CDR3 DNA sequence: TGCGCCAGCAGCCGTCAACCGGGACTACAAGAGACCCAGTACTTC. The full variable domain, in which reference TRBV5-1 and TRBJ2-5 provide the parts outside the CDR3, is KAGVTQTPRYLIKTRGQQVTLSCSPISGHRSVSWYQQTPGQGLQFLFEYFSETQRNKGNFPGRFSGRQFSNSRSEMNVSTLELGDSALYLCASSRQPGLQETQYFGPGTRLLVL.